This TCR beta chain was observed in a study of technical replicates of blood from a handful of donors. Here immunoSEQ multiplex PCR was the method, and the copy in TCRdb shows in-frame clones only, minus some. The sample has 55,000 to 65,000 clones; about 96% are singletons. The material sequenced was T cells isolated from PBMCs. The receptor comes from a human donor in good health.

The CDR3, as DNA: TGTGCCAGCAGTCTGGGGGGGGACAATAGGGCCCAGCATTTT. It codes for CASSLGGDNRAQHF. This chain joins TRBV6-1 and TRBJ1-5, with D possibly being TRBD1 (6 bases). The CDR3 loop spans 14 amino acids. V was trimmed by 5 bases and J by 11 bases, leaving 19 bases between them. Germline assignment: CDR1 MNHNS and CDR2 SASEGT.